This TCR beta chain was captured in a study of healthy donors' naive CD4 and CD8 T cells. Study-wide points: Most V and J genes were reportedly biased between naive CD4+ and CD8+ cells.

As to this clonotype: Its matching antigen is unknown.

TCR libraries were built from 500 to 550 ng of total RNA by linear amplification. Each CDR3 protein is one row after TCRdb ran MiXCR on the reads. The table lists approximately 200,000 distinct CDR3 sequences, around three quarters of them singletons, with about 2.3% in the top ten. CDR1 and CDR2 from the germline V gene are SGHVS and FQNEAQ. With 5 bases clipped from V and 5 bases from J, the junction kept 4 bases outside the gene matches. The CDR3 loop spans 13 amino acids. The source material was naive CD4+ and CD8+ T cells sorted from blood, pooled from several donors. The chain is built from TRBV7-8 and TRBJ1-1; 8 bases line up with TRBD1. This sequence originates from a pool of human donors in good health; the sample pools cells from several healthy donors. The CDR3, as DNA: TGTGCCAGCAGCCCCCGGACAGGGACTGAAGCTTTCTTT. Its protein is CASSPRTGTEAFF.